The 20 T cell receptor beta chains below come from one sample, sequenced in a study of blood T cell repertoires in COVID-19. Some clones are missing from TCRdb's copy, which holds only in-frame ones; the method was immunoSEQ multiplex PCR. The sample contains about 150,000 clones, approximately 85% of which appear only once. Sequencing was performed on peripheral blood. These receptors all come from a man in his 60s with COVID-19, enrolled during active disease.

This chain connects TRBV4-2 to TRBJ2-5, with TRBD2 identical over 10 bases. The V segment lost 1 base and the J segment 2 bases; nucleotides outside the gene matches: 16. This CDR3 is built from 20 residues. CDR1 and CDR2 from the germline V gene are LGHNA and YNFKEQ. For the CDR3, the DNA is TGTGCCAGCAGCCAAGCGCACCGTAGCGGGAGGACAACACGACAAGAGACCCAGTACTTC. Translated, it gives CASSQAHRSGRTTRQETQYF.

The J gene is TRBJ1-2, the V gene TRBV6-6; TRBD1 might be the D (6 bases). Germline lookup yields CDR1 MNHNY and CDR2 SVGAGI (reference sequence). Trimming removed 7 bases at V and 5 bases at J, with 14 bases between. The CDR3 has 13 residues. The CDR3: CASTPDRTYGYTF. The CDR3 region has the DNA TGTGCCAGCACCCCCGACAGGACTTATGGCTACACCTTC.

This sequence joins TRBV7-2 and TRBJ2-7, with 9 bases that match TRBD2. Germline loops: CDR1 SGHTA, CDR2 FQGNSA. There are 15 residues in the CDR3. The trim removed 5 bases at V and 5 bases at J, leaving 10 bases unmatched. CDR3 in amino acids: CASSPLIAGDNEQYF. DNA for the CDR3: TGTGCCAGCAGCCCTTTGATAGCGGGAGATAACGAGCAGTACTTC.

This chain uses TRBV25-1 with TRBJ1-2; maybe TRBD1 (5 bases). The germline V gene has CDR1 MGHDK and CDR2 SYGVNS. The CDR3 totals 11 residues. Trimming cost V 6 bases and J 7 bases, with 9 bases left between them. This CDR3 reads CASRSQGGYTF. DNA of the CDR3: TGTGCCAGCAGGAGCCAGGGTGGCTACACCTTC.

J is TRBJ2-5 and V is TRBV12-5; 9 positions match TRBD1. Germline V gene sequence: CDR1 LGHNT, CDR2 FRNRAP. The CDR3 loop spans 16 amino acids. J was trimmed by 7 bases and V by 1 base; bases with no gene match: 10. In DNA form, the CDR3 reads TGTGCTAGTGGTTTGGACGGGGGACAGGGATTACGGACCCAGTACTTC. Translation: CASGLDGGQGLRTQYF.

CDR3 DNA sequence: TGCGCCAGCAGCTTGGACAGGGCCAGGACAGATACGCAGTATTTT. It yields the protein CASSLDRARTDTQYF. The rearrangement joins TRBV5-1 to TRBJ2-3; TRBD1 is a possible D gene (6 bases). In germline, CDR1 is SGHRS, CDR2 YFSETQ. This CDR3 region has 15 residues. Trimming pared 0 bases from V and 3 bases from J, leaving 11 bases between.

The V and J genes are TRBV7-8 and TRBJ2-7, with TRBD1 matching 8 bases. The CDR3 sequence is 15 residues long. V lost 5 bases to trimming and J lost 0 bases; unmatched junction nucleotides: 6. Per germline, CDR1 SGHVS and CDR2 FQNEAQ. Written as DNA, the CDR3 is TGTGCCAGCAGCAAACAGGGGGTGGGCTCCTACGAGCAGTACTTC. Encoded protein: CASSKQGVGSYEQYF.

The chain is built from TRBV28 and TRBJ1-6, with 10 bases that match TRBD1. The CDR3 loop spans 14 amino acids. With V trimmed by 6 bases and J by 7 bases, 3 bases remained unmatched. Looked up from germline, CDR1 is MDHEN and CDR2 is SYDVKM. CDR3 DNA sequence: TGTGCCAGCAGGCCGGACAGGGGGAATTCACCCCTCCACTTT. Amino acids: CASRPDRGNSPLHF.

This clone was observed a few times. This chain connects TRBV7-3 to TRBJ1-1, with 7 bases fitting TRBD1. The V gene's germline CDR1 is SGHTA and CDR2 FQGTGA. V lost 5 bases, J lost 1 base, and 4 bases stayed unmatched. This CDR3 region has 14 residues. DNA of the CDR3: TGTGCCAGCAGCACCGGGACAGAGAACACTGAAGCTTTCTTT. Amino acids: CASSTGTENTEAFF.

The chain carries TRBV6-5 and TRBJ1-4; unclear D gene. The germline CDR1 and CDR2 sequences are MNHEY and SVGAGI. Between the trimmed V and J ends, which lost 5 bases and 8 bases, there was a span of 18 bases. The CDR3 sequence is 15 residues long. CDR3 nucleotide sequence: TGTGCCAGCAGTCTATTTGGGAGGGTCGGCGAAAAACTGTTTTTT. Protein product: CASSLFGRVGEKLFF.

The chain combines TRBV6-5 with TRBJ2-3; 9 nucleotides match TRBD1. The V gene's germline CDR1 is MNHEY and CDR2 SVGAGI. The J segment lost 2 bases and the V segment lost 5 bases, leaving 5 bases of the junction unmatched. The CDR3 has 15 residues. CDR3 region: CASSLRDRVTDTQYF. The CDR3 DNA sequence: TGTGCCAGCAGTCTCCGGGACAGGGTCACAGATACGCAGTATTTT.

The chain uses TRBV6-5 and TRBJ1-4; TRBD1 matches 7 bases. V was clipped by 6 bases and J by 8 bases; unmatched bases: 9. Per the germline V gene, CDR1 is MNHEY and CDR2 is SVGAGI. The CDR3 spans 14 residues. CDR3 in DNA: TGTGCCAGCAGGGGAGGACAGGTGGAGGAAAAACTGTTTTTT. Translation: CASRGGQVEEKLFF.

This clone was observed once. In the same sample, other DNA sequences code for this CDR3. The chain uses TRBV6-5 and TRBJ1-5, with TRBD1 matching over 7 bases. The CDR3 runs to 13 residues. Germline V gene sequence: CDR1 MNHEY, CDR2 SVGAGI. V lost 6 bases to trimming and J lost 7 bases; unmatched junction nucleotides: 6. CDR3 residues: CASRDRVDQPQHF. The DNA for the CDR3 is TGTGCCAGCAGAGACAGGGTCGACCAGCCCCAGCATTTT.

This clone was recorded a few times. V usage is TRBV28 and J usage is TRBJ1-1; maybe TRBD1 (5 bases). Trimming cost V 5 bases and J 1 base, with 8 bases left between them. This CDR3 contains 13 residues. Germline CDR1 is MDHEN and CDR2 is SYDVKM. In DNA form, the CDR3 reads TGTGCCAGCAGTGGAGACAGGAACACTGAAGCTTTCTTT. This encodes CASSGDRNTEAFF.

This clone was found a few times. The chain carries TRBV6-1 and TRBJ1-5, with 7 bases matching TRBD1. From germline, CDR1 is MNHNS and CDR2 SASEGT. V lost 3 bases to trimming and J lost 4 bases; unmatched junction nucleotides: 9. The CDR3 extends over 16 amino acids. The CDR3 loop is CASSDYDRAENQPQHF. In nucleotides, the CDR3 is TGTGCCAGCAGTGACTACGACAGGGCGGAGAATCAGCCCCAGCATTTT.

Only one count was recorded for this clone. This chain connects TRBV2 to TRBJ1-1, with 9 bases lining up with TRBD1. Per the germline V gene, CDR1 is SNHLY and CDR2 is FYNNEI. The CDR3 length is 16 residues. V lost 4 bases to trimming and J lost 0 bases; unmatched junction nucleotides: 6. The CDR3 spells CASSGYRGRMNTEAFF. CDR3 DNA: TGTGCCAGCAGTGGGTACAGGGGGCGGATGAACACTGAAGCTTTCTTT.

This chain uses TRBV18 with TRBJ2-2; D might be TRBD2 (6 bases). Germline-derived CDR1 and CDR2 are KGHSH and LQKENI. The CDR3 sequence is 16 residues long. Trimming removed 6 bases from V and 2 bases from J, with 16 bases in between. The CDR3 here is CASSTRQGLNTGELFF. In nucleotides, the CDR3 is TGTGCCAGCTCGACTAGACAAGGACTAAACACCGGGGAGCTGTTTTTT.

J is TRBJ2-5 and V is TRBV11-2; D is possibly TRBD2 (5 bases). Trimming took 3 bases from V and 1 from J, leaving 12 bases between them. The CDR3 spans 15 residues. Germline CDR1 reads SGHAT; CDR2 reads FQNNGV. The CDR3 reads CASSFGWRAQETQYF. The DNA for the CDR3 is TGTGCCAGCAGCTTTGGGTGGCGGGCCCAAGAGACCCAGTACTTC.

CDR3 loop: CSVEGGTLVYGEQYF. The CDR3 DNA reads as TGCAGCGTTGAAGGCGGGACCCTCGTTTACGGCGAGCAGTACTTC. The chain joins TRBV29-1 to TRBJ2-7, with a possible D match to TRBD2 (6 bases). The germline CDR1 and CDR2 sequences are SQVTM and ANQGSEA. The CDR3 has 15 residues. V shed 1 base and J shed 6 bases, with 19 bases lying between them.

The V and J genes are TRBV7-2 and TRBJ2-7; D is undetermined. Germline assignment: CDR1 SGHTA and CDR2 FQGNSA. The CDR3 consists of 12 residues. Trimming removed 6 bases at V and 3 bases at J, with 9 bases between. CDR3 sequence: CASRYLSYEQYF. As DNA, the CDR3 is TGTGCCAGCAGGTACCTCAGCTACGAGCAGTACTTC.